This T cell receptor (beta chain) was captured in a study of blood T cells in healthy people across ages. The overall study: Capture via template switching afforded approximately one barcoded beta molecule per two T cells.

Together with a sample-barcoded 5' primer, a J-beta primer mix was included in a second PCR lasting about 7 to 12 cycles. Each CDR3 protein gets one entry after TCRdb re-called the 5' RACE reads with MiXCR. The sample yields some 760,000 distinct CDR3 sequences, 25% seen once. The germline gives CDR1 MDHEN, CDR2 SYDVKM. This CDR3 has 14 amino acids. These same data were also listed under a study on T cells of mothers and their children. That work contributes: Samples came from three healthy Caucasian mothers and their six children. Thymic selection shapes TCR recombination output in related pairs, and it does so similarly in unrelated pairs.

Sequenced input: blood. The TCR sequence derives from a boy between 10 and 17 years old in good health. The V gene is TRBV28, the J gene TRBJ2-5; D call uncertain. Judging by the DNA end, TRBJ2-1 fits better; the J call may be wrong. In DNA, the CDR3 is TGTGCCAGCAAGCCGAGGAGTGAAGGCAATGAGCAGTTCTTC. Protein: CASKPRSEGNEQFF.